The rows below give T cell receptor beta chains drawn from one sample of a study of T cell responses to AZD1222 COVID-19 vaccine. TCRdb's table, derived via immunoSEQ multiplex PCR, lists solely in-frame clones and lacks some. The sample yields under 110,000 clones, roughly nine tenths seen once. The sequencing here drew on peripheral blood, taken on day 0 of AZD1222 vaccination. Receptors were obtained from an adult in good health. The CDR3 runs from the conserved cysteine through the conserved F or W. Fields, in order: CDR3 protein, CDR3 DNA, V gene, clone size, D gene, J gene. The D gene is left open where the match is weak. Some rows mark clone size as missing; the rest say once, few, many or name a class of expanded clone.

CDR3 protein: CASSKVGQALYGYTF
CDR3 DNA: TGTGCCAGCAGCAAGGTTGGACAGGCTCTCTATGGCTACACCTTC
V gene: TRBV7-9
clone size: -
D gene: TRBD1
J gene: TRBJ1-2

CDR3 protein: CASSLALSREGYGYTF
CDR3 DNA: TGCGCCAGCAGCTTGGCCCTAAGCAGGGAGGGCTATGGCTACACCTTC
V gene: TRBV5-1
clone size: -
D gene: -
J gene: TRBJ1-2

CDR3 protein: CASSEPGHTDEQFF
CDR3 DNA: TGCGCCAGCAGTGAACCGGGACATACTGATGAGCAGTTCTTC
V gene: TRBV10-2
clone size: -
D gene: -
J gene: TRBJ2-1

CDR3 protein: CAWSVQGGGNSYEQYF
CDR3 DNA: TGTGCCTGGAGTGTACAGGGGGGAGGGAACTCCTACGAGCAGTACTTC
V gene: TRBV30
clone size: few
D gene: -
J gene: TRBJ2-7

CDR3 protein: CASSPLGGTTWDTQYF
CDR3 DNA: TGTGCCAGCAGCCCCTTAGGAGGGACTACCTGGGATACGCAGTATTTT
V gene: TRBV4-2
clone size: -
D gene: TRBD2
J gene: TRBJ2-3

CDR3 protein: CASNKLAGAPDTQYF
CDR3 DNA: TGTGCCAGCAACAAACTAGCGGGAGCCCCAGATACGCAGTATTTT
V gene: TRBV9
clone size: -
D gene: TRBD2
J gene: TRBJ2-3

CDR3 protein: CASKWGARETQYF
CDR3 DNA: TGTGCCAGCAAATGGGGGGCGCGGGAGACCCAGTACTTC
V gene: TRBV2
clone size: -
D gene: -
J gene: TRBJ2-5

CDR3 protein: CASSWTSGTYEQYF
CDR3 DNA: TGTGCCAGCAGCTGGACTAGCGGTACTTACGAGCAGTACTTC
V gene: TRBV7-8
clone size: -
D gene: TRBD2
J gene: TRBJ2-7

CDR3 protein: CASSAYRGFGGNTEAFF
CDR3 DNA: TGTGCCAGCAGCGCATACAGGGGATTCGGCGGGAACACTGAAGCTTTCTTT
V gene: TRBV5-6
clone size: -
D gene: TRBD1
J gene: TRBJ1-1

CDR3 protein: CASSQRAGSGADTQYF
CDR3 DNA: TGTGCCAGCAGCCAAAGGGCCGGGAGCGGGGCAGATACGCAGTATTTT
V gene: TRBV7-8
clone size: -
D gene: TRBD2
J gene: TRBJ2-3

CDR3 protein: CASSSGAEWGTEAFF
CDR3 DNA: TGCGCCAGCAGCTCAGGAGCGGAGTGGGGCACTGAAGCTTTCTTT
V gene: TRBV4-1
clone size: -
D gene: -
J gene: TRBJ1-1

CDR3 protein: CATRDDRGRNEQFF
CDR3 DNA: TGTGCCACGAGGGATGACAGGGGGCGCAATGAGCAGTTCTTC
V gene: TRBV10-3
clone size: -
D gene: TRBD1
J gene: TRBJ2-1

CDR3 protein: CASSRDRAEKLFF
CDR3 DNA: TGCGCCAGCAGTAGGGACAGGGCGGAAAAACTGTTTTTT
V gene: TRBV10-2
clone size: -
D gene: TRBD1
J gene: TRBJ1-4

CDR3 protein: CASSPDRAKDTQYF
CDR3 DNA: TGTGCCAGCAGTCCGGACAGGGCCAAGGATACGCAGTATTTT
V gene: TRBV6-2/TRBV6-3
clone size: -
D gene: TRBD1
J gene: TRBJ2-3

CDR3 protein: CASNRASGYTF
CDR3 DNA: TGTGCCAGTAATAGGGCCTCGGGCTACACCTTC
V gene: TRBV19
clone size: -
D gene: -
J gene: TRBJ1-2

CDR3 protein: CAISSRDGGSPLHF
CDR3 DNA: TGTGCCATCAGCTCAAGGGACGGTGGTTCACCCCTCCACTTT
V gene: TRBV10-3
clone size: once
D gene: -
J gene: TRBJ1-6

CDR3 protein: CASSWGGVGGQANYGYTF
CDR3 DNA: TGCGCCAGCAGCTGGGGAGGGGTAGGAGGCCAAGCTAACTATGGCTACACCTTC
V gene: TRBV5-1
clone size: -
D gene: -
J gene: TRBJ1-2

CDR3 protein: CASSLAPNSYEQYF
CDR3 DNA: TGTGCCAGTAGTCTCGCGCCGAACTCCTACGAGCAGTACTTC
V gene: TRBV19
clone size: -
D gene: -
J gene: TRBJ2-7

CDR3 protein: CASSEHRATEAFF
CDR3 DNA: TGTGCCAGCAGTGAACACAGGGCCACTGAAGCTTTCTTT
V gene: TRBV25-1
clone size: -
D gene: -
J gene: TRBJ1-1

CDR3 protein: CASSEASGSGNTIYF
CDR3 DNA: TGTGCCAGCAGTGAAGCCTCAGGGTCTGGAAACACCATATATTTT
V gene: TRBV2
clone size: -
D gene: -
J gene: TRBJ1-3

CDR3 protein: CAIPTGGRYEQYF
CDR3 DNA: TGCGCCATCCCGACAGGGGGCAGGTACGAGCAGTACTTC
V gene: TRBV10-1
clone size: -
D gene: TRBD1
J gene: TRBJ2-7

CDR3 protein: CASSYSGGLTEKLFF
CDR3 DNA: TGTGCCAGCAGTTACTCGGGGGGGCTTACTGAAAAACTGTTTTTT
V gene: TRBV6-5
clone size: -
D gene: -
J gene: TRBJ1-4

CDR3 protein: CASIATGTTNSPLHF
CDR3 DNA: TGTGCCAGCATCGCAACCGGGACAACTAATTCACCCCTCCACTTT
V gene: TRBV5-5
clone size: -
D gene: -
J gene: TRBJ1-6

CDR3 protein: CSASGGIETQYF
CDR3 DNA: TGCAGTGCTAGTGGGGGGATAGAGACCCAGTACTTC
V gene: TRBV20-1
clone size: -
D gene: -
J gene: TRBJ2-5

CDR3 protein: CASQTGGFGNEQFF
CDR3 DNA: TGTGCCAGCCAGACAGGGGGCTTCGGGAATGAGCAGTTCTTC
V gene: TRBV19
clone size: -
D gene: TRBD1
J gene: TRBJ2-1

CDR3 protein: CASSQGQGNTEAFF
CDR3 DNA: TGTGCCAGCAGTCAGGGACAGGGGAACACTGAAGCTTTCTTT
V gene: TRBV6-5
clone size: -
D gene: TRBD1
J gene: TRBJ1-1

CDR3 protein: CASDRGFTRETANYGYTF
CDR3 DNA: TGTGCCAGTGACAGGGGCTTCACGAGAGAAACAGCGAACTATGGCTACACCTTC
V gene: TRBV19
clone size: -
D gene: TRBD1
J gene: TRBJ1-2

CDR3 protein: CASGRTGGNEQFF
CDR3 DNA: TGTGCTAGTGGCCGTACAGGGGGCAATGAGCAGTTCTTC
V gene: TRBV12-5
clone size: few
D gene: TRBD1
J gene: TRBJ2-1

CDR3 protein: CASSQDLQMAPGELFF
CDR3 DNA: TGTGCCAGCAGCCAAGATTTACAAATGGCACCCGGGGAGCTGTTTTTT
V gene: TRBV3-1/TRBV3-2
clone size: -
D gene: -
J gene: TRBJ2-2